The subject of this entry is one TCR beta chain. This entry belongs to a study of blood T cell repertoires in COVID-19. The overall study: COVID-19 samples, acute and convalescent, were from the United States, Italy and Spain. Nucleic acid was either cDNA or gDNA, and it came from T cells, B-cell-depleted T cells, or PBMCs.

CDR3 length equals 12 residues. The ends were cut back, 3 bases at V and 8 bases at J, with 7 bases in the middle. The germline V gene has CDR1 MNHEY and CDR2 SVGEGT. TCRdb's copy holds only in-frame clones and misses some; the assay was immunoSEQ multiplex PCR. Of roughly 340,000 clones in the sample, 75% to 90% were seen once. V usage is TRBV6-2 or TRBV6-3 and J usage is TRBJ2-2; D is undetermined. The sequenced material came from peripheral blood. This receptor was identified in a woman in her fifties or sixties with COVID-19, enrolled during active disease. CDR3 in amino acids: CASSYHGGELFF. In DNA, the CDR3 is TGTGCCAGCAGTTATCACGGGGGGGAGCTGTTTTTT.